The clone carrying this T cell receptor (beta chain) was counted a few times. Trimming at V came to 5 bases and at J to 0 bases, leaving 4 bases not matched to a gene. CDR3 length: 15 amino acids. Germline V gives CDR1 MNHEY, CDR2 SMNVEV (reference sequence). In the authors' workflow: Estimates of nucleated cell counts were drawn from the amplification of reference gene primers. Clones were sequenced by immunoSEQ multiplex PCR, and TCRdb holds only the in-frame ones, with some missing. V, J and clone size reflect that table, while D and trimming were determined from the DNA. This table has 250,000 to 300,000 clones, approximately 86% appearing once. The sample originates from a study of blood T cell repertoires in COVID-19. About the research overall: Acute and convalescent COVID-19 specimens originated in the United States, Italy and Spain. PBMCs, B-cell-depleted T cells, or T cells provided the cDNA or gDNA that made up the material.

The chain joins TRBV27 to TRBJ1-3; TRBD1 matches 7 bases. The sequenced sample was peripheral blood. This clonotype originated in a man aged 25-40 years with active or convalescent COVID-19. The CDR3 DNA follows: TGTGCCAGCAGTATGACAGGGAACTCTGGAAACACCATATATTTT. It codes for CASSMTGNSGNTIYF.